One and the same sample provided the 17 T cell receptor beta chains below, sequenced in a study of T cell responses to AZD1222 COVID-19 vaccine. Assay: immunoSEQ multiplex PCR; the TCRdb copy retains only in-frame clones and omits some. The repertoire holds over 150,000 clones, with 85% to 90% as singletons. The input for sequencing was peripheral blood, taken 28 days after the second AZD1222 dose. All receptors derive from an adult who received the AZD1222 COVID-19 vaccine.

The chain recombines TRBV29-1 with TRBJ2-7; D is unresolved. Between the trimmed V and J ends, which lost 3 bases and 3 bases, there was a span of 6 bases. The V gene's germline CDR1 is SQVTM and CDR2 ANQGSEA. This CDR3 region has 11 residues. The CDR3 coding sequence is TGCAGCGTTGAGGAATACTACGAGCAGTACTTC. The encoded protein is CSVEEYYEQYF.

This clone was detected once. This chain joins TRBV5-1 and TRBJ1-3, with a weak D call TRBD1 (5 bases). CDR3 length: 15 residues. The germline V and J ends were trimmed by 2 bases and 1 base, with 10 bases remaining between them. In germline, CDR1 is SGHRS, CDR2 YFSETQ. The chain's CDR3 is CASSFGGASGNTIYF. The CDR3 nucleotides are TGCGCCAGCAGCTTCGGCGGGGCGTCTGGAAACACCATATATTTT.

CDR3 DNA: TGTGCCAGCTCACAGGGAGGAGGGGACACTGAAGCTTTCTTT. Protein product: CASSQGGGDTEAFF. The V gene is TRBV18, the J gene TRBJ1-1; weak D call: TRBD1 (5 bases). The CDR3 is 14 amino acids. The V gene's germline CDR1 is KGHSH and CDR2 LQKENI. V was cut by 4 bases and J by 3 bases, with 12 bases left in between.

This clone was picked up one time. In nucleotides, the CDR3 is TGCGCCAGCAGCCAAGGCTTCGGGAACGATCAGCCCCAGCATTTT. Translating it yields CASSQGFGNDQPQHF. This rearrangement joins TRBV4-1 to TRBJ1-5, with D uncertain. The CDR3 is 15 amino acids. CDR1 MGHRA and CDR2 YSYEKL come from the germline V gene. V lost 1 base and J 5 bases, leaving 12 bases between the germline ends.

The gene calls are TRBV20-1 and TRBJ1-1; TRBD1 agrees at 7 bases. CDR1 is DFQATT, CDR2 SNEGSKA, per germline (reference sequence). This CDR3 contains 14 residues. V shed 3 bases and J 2 bases; nucleotides not matched to a gene: 6. The chain's CDR3 is CSASRQGRNTEAFF. The CDR3 DNA follows: TGCAGTGCTAGTCGACAGGGTCGTAACACTGAAGCTTTCTTT.

This sequence joins TRBV6-5 and TRBJ1-1; D is uncertain. V gave up 0 bases and J gave up 0 bases, with 8 bases separating them. The CDR3 has 15 amino acids. CDR1 and CDR2 (germline): MNHEY, SVGAGI. CDR3: CASSYSGGLNTEAFF. DNA of the CDR3: TGTGCCAGCAGTTACTCGGGCGGACTGAACACTGAAGCTTTCTTT.

V gene TRBV27 combines with J gene TRBJ2-7, with TRBD2 identical over 7 bases. From germline, CDR1 is MNHEY and CDR2 SMNVEV (reference sequence). The length of the CDR3 is 16 residues. With 3 bases clipped from V and 3 bases from J, the junction kept 11 bases outside the gene matches. Written as DNA, the CDR3 is TGTGCCAGCAGTTTGAGGTGGGAGGGTAATGGCTACGAGCAGTACTTC. Translation: CASSLRWEGNGYEQYF.

V usage is TRBV12-5 and J usage is TRBJ1-2; the D is unclear. The ends were cut back, 3 bases at V and 7 bases at J, with 12 bases in the middle. Germline CDR1 reads LGHNT; CDR2 reads FRNRAP. This CDR3 region has 13 residues. CDR3 bases: TGTGCTAGTGGTTTCGGGCACGGCGGTGGCTACACCTTC. It translates to CASGFGHGGGYTF.

The rearrangement uses TRBV18 and TRBJ1-2, with D possibly TRBD1 on 5 matching bases. CDR1 and CDR2 from the germline V gene are KGHSH and LQKENI. The V end lost 2 bases, the J end lost 7 bases, and 14 bases lay between the germline ends. CDR3 length: 14 amino acids. The CDR3 coding sequence is TGTGCCAGCTCACCAGTGAATCCGAGGGGTGGCTACACCTTC. Its protein is CASSPVNPRGGYTF.

The chain recombines TRBV7-2 with TRBJ2-5; D gene ambiguous. CDR1 and CDR2 from the germline V gene are SGHTA and FQGNSA. With 5 bases removed from V and 2 bases from J, the gap between germline ends came to 15 bases. CDR3 length: 15 amino acids. The CDR3, as DNA: TGTGCCAGCAGCAAGACAAGCTGGGGTCAAGAGACCCAGTACTTC. This codes for CASSKTSWGQETQYF.

This clone has just one count. V usage is TRBV7-2 and J usage is TRBJ1-1; no definite D call. The CDR3 extends over 13 amino acids. Germline CDR1 reads SGHTA; CDR2 reads FQGNSA. V lost 1 base, J lost 7 bases, and 10 bases lay in between. CDR3 residues: CASSLVGLGEAFF. CDR3 DNA: TGTGCCAGCAGCTTAGTAGGGTTAGGTGAAGCTTTCTTT. Full variable domain (missing parts from reference TRBV7-2 and TRBJ1-1): GAGVSQSPSNKVTEKGKDVELRCDPISGHTALYWYRQSLGQGLEFLIYFQGNSAPDKSGLPSDRFSAERTGGSVSTLTIQRTQQEDSAVYLCASSLVGLGEAFFGQGTRLTVV.

The chain has TRBV5-5 and TRBJ1-1; D gene ambiguous. Trimming removed 4 bases at V and 0 bases at J, with 16 bases between. Germline loops: CDR1 SGHKS, CDR2 YYEKEE (reference sequence). The CDR3 totals 16 residues. The CDR3 DNA is TGTGCCAGCAGCCTGGATTTATGGGTAATGAACACTGAAGCTTTCTTT. Its translation is CASSLDLWVMNTEAFF. Full variable domain (outside the CDR3, taken from reference TRBV5-5 and TRBJ1-1): DAGVTQSPTHLIKTRGQQVTLRCSPISGHKSVSWYQQVLGQGPQFIFQYYEKEERGRGNFPDRFSARQFPNYSSELNVNALLLGDSALYLCASSLDLWVMNTEAFFGQGTRLTVV.

This clone was picked up a small number of times. The genes are TRBV2 and TRBJ1-2; D may be TRBD1 (5 bases). This CDR3 contains 12 residues. From germline, CDR1 is SNHLY and CDR2 FYNNEI. V lost 7 bases and J lost 2, with 8 bases in between. The CDR3 region has the DNA TGTGCCAGCAACCGGGACAACTATGGCTACACCTTC. It translates to CASNRDNYGYTF.

The genes are TRBV3-1 (or the pseudogene TRBV3-2) and TRBJ1-2, with D unresolved. The V gene lost 0 bases and the J gene lost 4 bases, with 9 bases spanning the gap. The CDR3 consists of 14 residues. Germline CDR1 is LGHDT and CDR2 is YNNKEL (reference sequence). The CDR3 DNA sequence: TGTGCCAGCAGCCAAGATTCCAGTACCTATGGCTACACCTTC. Translation: CASSQDSSTYGYTF.

The chain joins TRBV10-2 to TRBJ1-4; no definite D call. Trimming removed 3 bases from V and 0 bases from J, with 11 bases in between. The CDR3 runs to 16 residues. Germline loops: CDR1 WSHSY, CDR2 SAAADI. The CDR3 DNA reads as TGCGCCAGCAGTGACGGGGTGGAGGCAACTAATGAAAAACTGTTTTTT. This gives the protein CASSDGVEATNEKLFF.

This chain uses TRBV4-1 with TRBJ1-1, with TRBD1 identical over 7 bases. This CDR3 contains 15 residues. V dropped 1 base and J dropped 7; count of bases not matched to a gene: 9. CDR1 MGHRA and CDR2 YSYEKL come from the germline V gene. The CDR3 protein is CASSQGDRAEGEAFF. The CDR3 DNA reads TGCGCCAGCAGCCAAGGAGACAGGGCGGAGGGTGAAGCTTTCTTT.

The rearrangement uses TRBV2 and TRBJ1-1, with TRBD1 as a possible D gene (5 bases). Trimming stripped 6 bases from V and 5 bases from J, with 22 bases between. CDR1 SNHLY and CDR2 FYNNEI come from the germline V gene. The CDR3 is made up of 16 amino acids. The chain's CDR3 is CASSPGGGAAKTEAFF. The CDR3 DNA reads TGTGCCAGCAGCCCCGGGGGAGGGGCGGCTAAGACTGAAGCTTTCTTT.